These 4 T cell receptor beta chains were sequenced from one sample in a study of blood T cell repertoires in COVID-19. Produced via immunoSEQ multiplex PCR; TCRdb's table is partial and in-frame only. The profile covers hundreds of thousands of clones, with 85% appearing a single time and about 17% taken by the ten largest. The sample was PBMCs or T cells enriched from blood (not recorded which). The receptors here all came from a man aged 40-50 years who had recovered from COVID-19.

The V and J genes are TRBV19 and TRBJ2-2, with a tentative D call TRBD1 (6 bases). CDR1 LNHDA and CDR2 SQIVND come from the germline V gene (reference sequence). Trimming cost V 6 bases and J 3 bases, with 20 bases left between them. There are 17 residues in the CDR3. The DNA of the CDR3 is TGTGCCAGTAGCCCCGGACAGACAAGAAAGGACACCGGGGAGCTGTTTTTT. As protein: CASSPGQTRKDTGELFF. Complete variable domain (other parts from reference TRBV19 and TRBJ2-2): DGGITQSPKYLFRKEGQNVTLSCEQNLNHDAMYWYRQDPGQGLRLIYYSQIVNDFQKGDIAEGYSVSREKKESFPLTVTSAQKNPTAFYLCASSPGQTRKDTGELFFGEGSRLTVL.

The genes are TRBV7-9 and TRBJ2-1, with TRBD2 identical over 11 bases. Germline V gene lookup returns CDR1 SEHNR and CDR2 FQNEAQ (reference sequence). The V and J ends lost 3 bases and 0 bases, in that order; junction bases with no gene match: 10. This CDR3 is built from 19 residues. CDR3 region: CASSFGGTSGSISYNEQFF. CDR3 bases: TGTGCCAGCAGCTTCGGGGGCACTAGCGGGAGTATCTCCTACAATGAGCAGTTCTTC. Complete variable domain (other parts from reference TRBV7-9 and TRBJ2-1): DTGVSQNPRHKITKRGQNVTFRCDPISEHNRLYWYRQTLGQGPEFLTYFQNEAQLEKSRLLSDRFSAERPKGSFSTLEIQRTEQGDSAMYLCASSFGGTSGSISYNEQFFGPGTRLTVL.

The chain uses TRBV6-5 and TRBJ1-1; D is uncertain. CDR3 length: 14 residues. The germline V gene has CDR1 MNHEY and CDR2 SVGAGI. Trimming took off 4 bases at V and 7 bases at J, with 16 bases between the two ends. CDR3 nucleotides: TGTGCCAGCAGTTTGGGCCGAAAAGCGGGTGAAGCTTTCTTT. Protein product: CASSLGRKAGEAFF.

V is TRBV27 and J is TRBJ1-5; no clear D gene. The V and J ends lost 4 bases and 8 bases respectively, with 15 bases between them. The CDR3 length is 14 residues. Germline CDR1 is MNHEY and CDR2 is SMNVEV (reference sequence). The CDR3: CASSSGGPREPQHF. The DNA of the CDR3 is TGTGCCAGCAGTTCTGGAGGACCCCGGGAGCCCCAGCATTTT.